The clone carrying this T cell receptor (beta chain) appeared a single time. This entry is derived from a study of blood T cell repertoires in COVID-19. The CDR3 is 14 amino acids. J lost 10 bases, V lost 1 base, and 4 bases had no gene match. Germline V lookup: CDR1 SGHAT, CDR2 FQNNGV. The method was immunoSEQ multiplex PCR; TCRdb's version includes in-frame clones alone and lacks a portion of them. This sample has approximately 140,000 clones, with around nine tenths found just once. The sequenced sample was peripheral blood. The TCR sequence derives from a human donor in a cohort sampled during active COVID-19. This chain connects TRBV11-2 to TRBJ2-1, with 10 bases lining up with TRBD1. CDR3 bases: TGTGCCAGCAGCTTAGTGGGACAGGGGTACGAGCAGTTCTTC. It encodes CASSLVGQGYEQFF.